This T cell receptor beta chain emerged from a study of T cells in Graves' hyperthyroidism and ophthalmopathy. The overall study: Blood from the periphery was taken at initial diagnosis, before any treatment.

Amplification targeted TCR beta CDR3 regions from RNA transcripts. With the HTBI primer set, the TCR CDR3 went through a first round of RT-PCR. One entry per CDR3 protein, called by TCRdb with MiXCR from the multiplex PCR reads. This table has approximately 360,000 distinct CDR3 sequences, approximately 15% appearing once. There are 17 residues in the CDR3. V was pared by 0 bases and J by 3 bases, with 8 bases of the junction left unmatched. It was uncontrolled infection, other autoimmune disease, pregnancy or lactation that excluded patients. The diagnostic basis comprised clinical symptoms, serum thyroxine and TRAb, thyroid ultrasound and orbital computed tomography.

Sequences were obtained from blood. This chain uses TRBV12-3 or TRBV12-4 with TRBJ2-7; 10 bases fit TRBD1. This TCR derives from a woman aged 18 to 35 with Graves' hyperthyroidism that later progressed to Graves' ophthalmopathy. The CDR3 protein is CASSLALGTGVYYEQYF. CDR3 DNA sequence: TGTGCCAGCAGTTTAGCGCTCGGGACAGGGGTCTACTACGAGCAGTACTTC.